The 21 T cell receptor beta chains given below trace back to one sample, sequenced in a study of cytomegalovirus exposure and HLA in healthy donors. Only in-frame clones appear in the TCRdb table, and some are missing; sequencing was by immunoSEQ multiplex PCR. The repertoire holds some 150,000 clones, approximately 86% seen once, with less than 3.5% in the top ten. Sequencing input: PBMCs. Receptors originate from a man aged 18 to 35 in good health and CMV-seropositive.

This chain joins TRBV7-2 and TRBJ1-5, with a possible D match to TRBD1 (6 bases). Germline V CDR1 and CDR2: SGHTA, FQGNSA. The CDR3 totals 15 residues. V lost 4 bases to trimming and J lost 2 bases, with 12 bases between them. CDR3 loop: CASSSGATGNQPQHF. In DNA form, the CDR3 reads TGTGCCAGCAGCTCAGGGGCGACGGGCAATCAGCCCCAGCATTTT.

This chain joins TRBV27 and TRBJ1-4; D might be TRBD1 (5 bases). V was clipped by 5 bases and J by 0 bases, with 10 bases between them. Germline-derived CDR1 and CDR2 are MNHEY and SMNVEV (reference sequence). The CDR3 extends over 15 amino acids. CDR3 in DNA: TGTGCCAGCAGTCTAAGGGGTGCAACTAATGAAAAACTGTTTTTT. As protein: CASSLRGATNEKLFF.

This clone was seen a single time. The gene calls are TRBV4-3 and TRBJ2-7; 10 nucleotides align to TRBD2. Germline CDR1 LGHNA, CDR2 YSLEER. This CDR3 comprises 14 residues. The trim removed 5 bases at V and 5 bases at J, leaving 6 bases unmatched. The chain's CDR3 is CASSGGLAIHEQYF. In DNA, the CDR3 is TGCGCCAGCAGCGGGGGACTAGCGATCCACGAGCAGTACTTC.

This clone was found a few times. V gene TRBV6-5 combines with J gene TRBJ2-7; weak D call: TRBD1 (5 bases). This CDR3 comprises 13 residues. Germline V gives CDR1 MNHEY, CDR2 SVGAGI. The ends were cut back, 9 bases at V and 7 bases at J, with 19 bases in the middle. The CDR3 spells CARCWEKGCEQYF. In DNA, the CDR3 is TGTGCCAGATGCTGGGAAAAGGGGTGTGAGCAGTACTTC.

The chain has TRBV27 and TRBJ2-1, with 8 positions matching TRBD1. The CDR3 loop spans 13 amino acids. V lost 3 bases to trimming and J lost 9 bases; unmatched junction nucleotides: 4. The germline gives CDR1 MNHEY, CDR2 SMNVEV (reference sequence). CDR3 loop: CASSFQGASEQFF. As DNA, the CDR3 is TGTGCCAGCAGTTTCCAGGGGGCGAGTGAGCAGTTCTTC.

Details on this clone: Relative to the germline gene, one junction end is altered; a read error may explain this. The chain is built from TRBV2 and TRBJ2-7; 8 nucleotides match TRBD1. This CDR3 region has 14 residues. Per germline, CDR1 SNHLY and CDR2 FYNNEI. CDR3 sequence (DNA): TGTGCCAGCAGTTACGTAAATTTCGACAGGGGAAATGCCTTC. This encodes CASSYVNFDRGNAF.

V gene TRBV27 combines with J gene TRBJ2-7, with TRBD1 matching 9 bases. With V trimmed by 8 bases and J by 3 bases, 11 bases remained unmatched. This CDR3 comprises 15 residues. Germline loops: CDR1 MNHEY, CDR2 SMNVEV (reference sequence). CDR3: CASGVPGQGIYEQYF. In DNA, the CDR3 is TGTGCCAGCGGTGTACCGGGACAGGGTATCTACGAGCAGTACTTC.

CDR3 residues: CASSRQPSGETQYF. CDR3 nucleotides: TGTGCCAGCAGCCGCCAACCTAGCGGCGAGACCCAGTACTTC. The chain recombines TRBV11-2 with TRBJ2-5, with 7 bases aligning to TRBD2. Germline CDR1 and CDR2: SGHAT and FQNNGV. CDR3 length: 14 residues. V dropped 5 bases and J dropped 5; count of bases not matched to a gene: 8.

V is TRBV6-1 and J is TRBJ1-4; D possibly corresponds to TRBD1 (6 bases). This CDR3 has 14 amino acids. CDR1 and CDR2 from the germline V gene are MNHNS and SASEGT. V shed 3 bases and J shed 7 bases, with 12 bases lying between them. The CDR3 bases are TGTGCCAGCAGTGATCGGGGGGCAGGTGAAAAACTGTTTTTT. Amino acid sequence: CASSDRGAGEKLFF.

Only one count was recorded for this clone. The chain recombines TRBV6-6 with TRBJ2-7; TRBD1 matches at 8 bases. V shed 9 bases, J shed 3 bases, and the junction held 4 bases outside the gene matches. Germline CDR1 is MNHNY and CDR2 is SVGAGI (reference sequence). There are 12 residues in the CDR3. Here the CDR3 reads CASTGGYYEQYF. The DNA for the CDR3 is TGTGCCAGTACAGGGGGGTACTACGAGCAGTACTTC.

This rearrangement joins TRBV5-1 to TRBJ2-7, with 7 bases identical to TRBD2. CDR1 and CDR2 from the germline V gene are SGHRS and YFSETQ. The CDR3 runs to 14 residues. With 5 bases clipped from V and 0 bases from J, the junction kept 5 bases outside the gene matches. CDR3 residues: CASSPTSASYEQYF. The CDR3 DNA is TGCGCCAGCAGTCCCACTAGCGCCTCCTACGAGCAGTACTTC.

This clone was seen just once. The V call is TRBV6-5, the J call TRBJ2-7, with 9 bases aligning to TRBD1. This CDR3 contains 15 residues. V was clipped by 4 bases and J by 2 bases; unmatched bases: 6. Germline CDR1 is MNHEY and CDR2 is SVGAGI. The CDR3 protein is CASSSPGTGTYEQYF. The CDR3 nucleotides are TGTGCCAGCAGTTCACCCGGGACAGGGACCTACGAGCAGTACTTC.

This clone was observed a single time. Distinct nucleotide sequences in the sample also encode this CDR3. The rearrangement links TRBV28 to TRBJ1-2; the match to TRBD1 covers 9 bases. The CDR3 has 14 amino acids. Germline CDR1 and CDR2: MDHEN and SYDVKM. V lost 6 bases, J lost 3 bases, and 5 bases stayed unmatched. CDR3 loop: CASRRQGVDYGYTF. CDR3 DNA: TGTGCCAGCAGAAGACAGGGGGTAGACTATGGCTACACCTTC.

This clone was observed a few times. The V gene is TRBV7-2, the J gene TRBJ2-2; 8 bases are shared with TRBD2. V gave up 4 bases and J gave up 7 bases; unmatched junction bases: 5. CDR1 SGHTA and CDR2 FQGNSA come from the germline V gene. The CDR3 consists of 14 residues. For the CDR3, the DNA is TGTGCCAGCAGCTCCGGGACTAGTTTCGGGGAGCTGTTTTTT. As protein: CASSSGTSFGELFF.

In this sample, this clone turned up a few times. This chain joins TRBV2 and TRBJ1-2; 8 bases fit TRBD1. The length of the CDR3 is 14 residues. Trimming at V came to 7 bases and at J to 5 bases, leaving 9 bases not matched to a gene. The germline V gene encodes CDR1 SNHLY and CDR2 FYNNEI. The CDR3 region has the DNA TGTGCCAGCACTTCGGACAGGGTTTGGTATGGCTACACCTTC. Amino acid sequence: CASTSDRVWYGYTF.

This clone was seen only once. The DNA of the CDR3 is TGTGCCAGCAGCGTAGCGGCAGGTGAGCAGTTCTTC. This translates into CASSVAAGEQFF. This chain connects TRBV9 to TRBJ2-1; the D is unclear. The germline V and J ends were trimmed by 0 bases and 9 bases, with 7 bases remaining between them. This CDR3 region has 12 residues. Germline CDR1 reads SGDLS; CDR2 reads YYNGEE.

This chain uses TRBV11-2 with TRBJ2-3, with D perhaps TRBD1 (6 bases). Trimming stripped 7 bases from V and 6 bases from J, with 11 bases between. The germline V gene encodes CDR1 SGHAT and CDR2 FQNNGV. This CDR3 region has 12 residues. CDR3 sequence: CASNPGVDTQYF. CDR3 coding DNA: TGTGCCAGCAACCCAGGGGTTGATACGCAGTATTTT.

The count of this clone is one. V and J are TRBV28 and TRBJ1-2; 7 bases are a match to TRBD1. The CDR3 extends over 14 amino acids. The V gene end was trimmed by 2 bases and the J gene end by 9 bases; junction bases not matched to a gene: 9. Germline V gives CDR1 MDHEN, CDR2 SYDVKM. The CDR3, as DNA: TGTGCCAGCAGTTTAGGGACAGTGGCCTTGAGCTACACCTTC. It translates to CASSLGTVALSYTF.

The chain uses TRBV6-5 and TRBJ1-2, with a tentative D call TRBD1 (5 bases). The CDR3 loop spans 13 amino acids. Per germline, CDR1 MNHEY and CDR2 SVGAGI. V lost 6 bases and J 5 bases, leaving 13 bases between the germline ends. The CDR3 is CASSYKAGYGYTF. CDR3 DNA sequence: TGTGCCAGCAGCTACAAAGCAGGGTATGGCTACACCTTC.

V usage is TRBV7-3 and J usage is TRBJ2-3; 8 bases line up with TRBD1. CDR3 length: 15 residues. The junction had 11 bases not matched to a gene; V was cut back by 4 bases and J by 8 bases. Looked up from germline, CDR1 is SGHTA and CDR2 is FQGTGA. CDR3 in DNA: TGTGCCAGCAGCTCTGGACAGGGAGAGGCGGGTACGCAGTATTTT. Amino acid sequence: CASSSGQGEAGTQYF.

The rearrangement links TRBV7-6 to TRBJ1-5, with D possibly matching TRBD1 (5 bases). The CDR3 runs 16 residues. Germline V gene lookup returns CDR1 SGHVS and CDR2 FNYEAQ. V lost 5 bases to trimming and J lost 4 bases, with 18 bases between them. The CDR3 region is CASSEEVFRGNQPQHF. The CDR3 nucleotides are TGTGCCAGCAGCGAGGAGGTTTTTCGGGGGAATCAGCCCCAGCATTTT.